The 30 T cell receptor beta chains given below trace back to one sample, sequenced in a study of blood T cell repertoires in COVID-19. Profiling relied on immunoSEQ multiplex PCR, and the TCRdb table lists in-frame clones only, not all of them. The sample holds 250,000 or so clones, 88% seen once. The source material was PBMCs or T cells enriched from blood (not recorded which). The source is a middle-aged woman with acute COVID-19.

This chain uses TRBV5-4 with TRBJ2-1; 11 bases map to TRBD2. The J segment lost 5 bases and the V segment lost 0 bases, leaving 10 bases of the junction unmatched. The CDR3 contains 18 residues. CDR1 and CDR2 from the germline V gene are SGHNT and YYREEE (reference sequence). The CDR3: CASSLGYSGGAGHNEQFF. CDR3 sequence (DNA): TGTGCCAGCAGCTTGGGTTATAGCGGGGGGGCCGGTCACAATGAGCAGTTCTTC.

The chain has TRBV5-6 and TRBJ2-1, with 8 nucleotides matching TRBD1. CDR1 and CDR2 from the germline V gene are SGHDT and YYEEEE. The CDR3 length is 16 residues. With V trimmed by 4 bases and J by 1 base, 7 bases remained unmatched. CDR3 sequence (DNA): TGTGCCAGCAGCCCCGACAGGGGTTCGTCCTACAATGAGCAGTTCTTC. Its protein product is CASSPDRGSSYNEQFF.

The CDR3 DNA reads as TGCACCAGCAGGGACGGGACTCCTAGCTCCTACGAGCAGTACGTC. Protein product: CTSRDGTPSSYEQYV. The V gene is TRBV1, the J gene TRBJ2-7; the table's D call, TRBD2, was not checked against the DNA. TRBV1 is classified as a pseudogene. This CDR3 contains 15 residues.

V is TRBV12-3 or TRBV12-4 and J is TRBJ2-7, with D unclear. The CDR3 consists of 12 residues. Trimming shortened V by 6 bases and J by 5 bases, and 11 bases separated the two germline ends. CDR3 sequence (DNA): TGTGCCAGCAGCTACTCCAGGAACGAGCAGTACGTC. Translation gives CASSYSRNEQYV.

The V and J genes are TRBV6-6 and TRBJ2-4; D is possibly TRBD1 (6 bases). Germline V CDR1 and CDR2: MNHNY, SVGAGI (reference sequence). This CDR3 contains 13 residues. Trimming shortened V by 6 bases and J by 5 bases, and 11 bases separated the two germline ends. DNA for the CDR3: TGTGCCAGCAGGACCCGACAGGAAAACATTCAGTACTTC. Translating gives CASRTRQENIQYF.

CDR3 nucleotides: TGCGCCAGCAGCGGCGGACTAGCGGCCTACAATGAGCAGTTCTTC. It specifies CASSGGLAAYNEQFF. This rearrangement joins TRBV5-1 to TRBJ2-1; the match to TRBD2 covers 10 bases. The CDR3 covers 15 residues. The germline CDR1 and CDR2 sequences are SGHRS and YFSETQ. V was clipped by 4 bases and J by 2 bases; unmatched bases: 3.

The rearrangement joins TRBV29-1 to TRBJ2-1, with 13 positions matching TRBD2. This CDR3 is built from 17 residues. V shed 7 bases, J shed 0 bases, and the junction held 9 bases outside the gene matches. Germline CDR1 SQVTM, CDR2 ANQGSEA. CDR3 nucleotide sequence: TGCAGCGCGCTGGGACTAGCGGGGTTTAGCTCCTACAATGAGCAGTTCTTC. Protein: CSALGLAGFSSYNEQFF.

The CDR3 is CARIYPLAGGPGDTGELFF. CDR3 DNA: TGTGCCAGAATATACCCGCTAGCGGGAGGGCCTGGAGACACCGGGGAGCTGTTTTTT. The chain is built from TRBV5-3 and TRBJ2-2, with TRBD2 matching 12 bases. TRBV5-3 is identified as an open reading frame with a role that is uncertain. This CDR3 is built from 19 residues. Losses at the gene ends were 6 bases for V and 3 bases for J; bases not matched to a gene: 15.

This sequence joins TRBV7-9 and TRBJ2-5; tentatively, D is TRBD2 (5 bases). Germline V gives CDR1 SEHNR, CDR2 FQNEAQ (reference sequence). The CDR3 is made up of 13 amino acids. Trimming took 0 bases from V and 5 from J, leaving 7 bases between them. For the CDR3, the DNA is TGTGCCAGCAGCTTAGCGAGGGCTGAGACCCAGTACTTC. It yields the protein CASSLARAETQYF.

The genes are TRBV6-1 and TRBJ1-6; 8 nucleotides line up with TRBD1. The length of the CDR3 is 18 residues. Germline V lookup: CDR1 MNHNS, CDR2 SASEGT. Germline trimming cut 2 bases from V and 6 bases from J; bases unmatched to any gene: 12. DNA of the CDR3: TGTGCCAGCAGTGAAAGGCAGGGGGCGGTGGCCCTTAATTCACCCCTCCACTTT. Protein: CASSERQGAVALNSPLHF.

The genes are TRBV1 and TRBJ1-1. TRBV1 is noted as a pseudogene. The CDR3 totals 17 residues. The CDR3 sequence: CTSSQAPVGEENTEAFF. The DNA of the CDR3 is TGCACCAGCAGCCAAGCCCCCGTGGGGGAGGAGAACACTGAAGCTTTCTTT.

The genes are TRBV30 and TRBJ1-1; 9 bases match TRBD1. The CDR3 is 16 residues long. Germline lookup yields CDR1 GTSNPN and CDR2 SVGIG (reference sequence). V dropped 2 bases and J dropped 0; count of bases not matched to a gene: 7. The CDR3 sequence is CAWSRPGTGMNTEAFF. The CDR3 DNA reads TGTGCCTGGAGTCGTCCCGGGACAGGGATGAACACTGAAGCTTTCTTT.

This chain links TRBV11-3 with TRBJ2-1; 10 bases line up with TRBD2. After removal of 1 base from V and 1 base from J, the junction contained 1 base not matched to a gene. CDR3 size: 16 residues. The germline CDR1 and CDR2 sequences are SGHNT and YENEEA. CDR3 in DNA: TGTGCCAGCAGCTTAGTACTAGCGGGATCCTACAATGAGCAGTTCTTC. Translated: CASSLVLAGSYNEQFF.

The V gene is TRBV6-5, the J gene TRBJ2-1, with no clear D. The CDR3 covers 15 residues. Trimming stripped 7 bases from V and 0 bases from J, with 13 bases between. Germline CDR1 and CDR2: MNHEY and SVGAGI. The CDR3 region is CASTLTVNSYNEQFF. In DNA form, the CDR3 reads TGTGCCAGCACCCTAACAGTGAACTCCTACAATGAGCAGTTCTTC.

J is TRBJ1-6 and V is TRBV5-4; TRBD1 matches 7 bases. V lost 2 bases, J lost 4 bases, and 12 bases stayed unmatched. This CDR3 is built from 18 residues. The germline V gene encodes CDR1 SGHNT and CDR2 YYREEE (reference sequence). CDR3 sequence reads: CASSFDPRGLGYNSPLHF. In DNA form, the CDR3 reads TGTGCCAGCAGCTTTGATCCTAGGGGGCTGGGGTATAATTCACCCCTCCACTTT.

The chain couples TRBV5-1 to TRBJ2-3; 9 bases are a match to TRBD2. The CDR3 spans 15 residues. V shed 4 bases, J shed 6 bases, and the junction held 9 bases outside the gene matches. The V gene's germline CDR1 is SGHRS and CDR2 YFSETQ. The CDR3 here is CASSAPGLARDTQYF. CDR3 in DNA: TGCGCCAGCAGCGCACCGGGACTAGCTAGGGATACGCAGTATTTT.

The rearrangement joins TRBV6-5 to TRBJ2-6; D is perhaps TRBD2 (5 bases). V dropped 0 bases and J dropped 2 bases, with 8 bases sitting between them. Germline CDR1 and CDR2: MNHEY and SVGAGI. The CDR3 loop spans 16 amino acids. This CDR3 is CASSYSTGTGANVLTF. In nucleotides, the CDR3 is TGTGCCAGCAGTTACTCTACGGGAACTGGGGCCAACGTCCTGACTTTC.

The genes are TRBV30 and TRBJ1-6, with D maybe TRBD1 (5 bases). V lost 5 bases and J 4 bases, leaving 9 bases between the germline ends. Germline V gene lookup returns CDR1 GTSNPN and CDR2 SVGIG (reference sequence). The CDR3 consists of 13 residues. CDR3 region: CAWRQGYNSPLHF. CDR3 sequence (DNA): TGTGCCTGGCGCCAGGGATATAATTCACCCCTCCACTTT.

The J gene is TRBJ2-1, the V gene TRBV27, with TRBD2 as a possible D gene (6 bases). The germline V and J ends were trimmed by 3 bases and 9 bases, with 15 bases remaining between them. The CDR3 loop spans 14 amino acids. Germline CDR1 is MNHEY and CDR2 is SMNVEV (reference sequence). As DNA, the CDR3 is TGTGCCAGCAGTTTGTTTCGGGGGATCGGTGAGCAGTTCTTC. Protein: CASSLFRGIGEQFF.

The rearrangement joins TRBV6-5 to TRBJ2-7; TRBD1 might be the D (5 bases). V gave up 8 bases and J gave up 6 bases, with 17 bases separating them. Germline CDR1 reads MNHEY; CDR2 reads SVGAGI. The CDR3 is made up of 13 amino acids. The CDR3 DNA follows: TGTGCCAGCCGAAAACCCACAGGTAGCGAGCAGTACGTC. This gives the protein CASRKPTGSEQYV.

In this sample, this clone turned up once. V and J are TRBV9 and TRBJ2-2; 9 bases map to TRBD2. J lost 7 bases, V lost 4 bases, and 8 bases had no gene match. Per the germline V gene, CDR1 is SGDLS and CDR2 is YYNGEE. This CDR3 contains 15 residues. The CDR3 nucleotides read TGTGCCAGCAGCCCCCTAGCGGGAAGCAGCGGGGAGCTGTTTTTT. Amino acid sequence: CASSPLAGSSGELFF. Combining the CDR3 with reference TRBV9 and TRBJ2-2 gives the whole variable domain DSGVTQTPKHLITATGQRVTLRCSPRSGDLSVYWYQQSLDQGLQFLIQYYNGEERAKGNILERFSAQQFPDLHSELNLSSLELGDSALYFCASSPLAGSSGELFFGEGSRLTVL.

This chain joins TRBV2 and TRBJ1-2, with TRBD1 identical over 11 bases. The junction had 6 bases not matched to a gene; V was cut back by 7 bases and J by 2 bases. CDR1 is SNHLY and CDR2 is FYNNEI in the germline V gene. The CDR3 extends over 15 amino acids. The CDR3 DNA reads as TGTGCCAGCACCCTTGGACAGGGGGCGAACTATGGCTACACCTTC. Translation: CASTLGQGANYGYTF.

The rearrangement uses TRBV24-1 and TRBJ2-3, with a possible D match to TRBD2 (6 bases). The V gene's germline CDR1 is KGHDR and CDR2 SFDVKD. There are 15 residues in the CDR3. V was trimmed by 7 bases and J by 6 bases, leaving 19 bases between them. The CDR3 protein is CATRTSGLGPDTQYF. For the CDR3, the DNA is TGTGCCACCAGAACATCGGGACTCGGGCCCGATACGCAGTATTTT.

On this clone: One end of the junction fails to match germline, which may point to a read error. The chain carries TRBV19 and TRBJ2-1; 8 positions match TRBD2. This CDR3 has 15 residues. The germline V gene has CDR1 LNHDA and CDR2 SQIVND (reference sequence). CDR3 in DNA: TGTGCCAGTAGGATAGCGGGAACTTCCTACAATGAGCAGTTCTTC. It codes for CASRIAGTSYNEQFF. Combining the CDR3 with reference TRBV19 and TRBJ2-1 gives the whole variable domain DGGITQSPKYLFRKEGQNVTLSCEQNLNHDAMYWYRQDPGQGLRLIYYSQIVNDFQKGDIAEGYSVSREKKESFPLTVTSAQKNPTAFYLCASRIAGTSYNEQFFGPGTRLTVL.

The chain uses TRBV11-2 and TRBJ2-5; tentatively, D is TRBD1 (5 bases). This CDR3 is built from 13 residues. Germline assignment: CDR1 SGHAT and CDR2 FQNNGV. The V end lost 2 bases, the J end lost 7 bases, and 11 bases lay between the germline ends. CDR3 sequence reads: CASSLNRPGTQYF. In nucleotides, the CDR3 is TGTGCCAGCAGCTTAAACAGGCCCGGGACCCAGTACTTC.

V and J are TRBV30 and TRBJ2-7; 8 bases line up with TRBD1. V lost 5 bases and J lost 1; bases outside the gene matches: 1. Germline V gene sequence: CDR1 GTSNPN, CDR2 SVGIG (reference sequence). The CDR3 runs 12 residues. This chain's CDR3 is CAWGQGSYEQYF. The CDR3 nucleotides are TGTGCCTGGGGACAGGGTTCCTACGAGCAGTACTTC.

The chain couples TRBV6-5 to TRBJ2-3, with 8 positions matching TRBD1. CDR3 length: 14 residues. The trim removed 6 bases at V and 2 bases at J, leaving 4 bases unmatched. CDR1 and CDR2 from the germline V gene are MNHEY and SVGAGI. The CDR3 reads CASSDRGNTDTQYF. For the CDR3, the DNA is TGTGCCAGCAGCGACAGGGGAAACACAGATACGCAGTATTTT.

CDR3 region: CAISESAGSGEKLFF. DNA for the CDR3: TGTGCCATCAGTGAGTCCGCGGGGTCGGGGGAAAAACTGTTTTTT. The rearrangement uses TRBV10-3 and TRBJ1-4; D remains unclear. This CDR3 comprises 15 residues. CDR1 and CDR2 (germline): ENHRY, SYGVKD. V was shortened by 0 bases and J by 8 bases, with 13 bases between the two germline ends.

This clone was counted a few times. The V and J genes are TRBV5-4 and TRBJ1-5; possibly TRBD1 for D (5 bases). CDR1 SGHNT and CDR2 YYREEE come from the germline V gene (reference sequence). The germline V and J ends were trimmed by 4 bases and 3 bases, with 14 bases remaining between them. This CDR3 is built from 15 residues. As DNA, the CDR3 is TGTGCCAGCAGCACCGGGGGGGGTGACAATCAGCCCCAGCATTTT. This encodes CASSTGGGDNQPQHF.

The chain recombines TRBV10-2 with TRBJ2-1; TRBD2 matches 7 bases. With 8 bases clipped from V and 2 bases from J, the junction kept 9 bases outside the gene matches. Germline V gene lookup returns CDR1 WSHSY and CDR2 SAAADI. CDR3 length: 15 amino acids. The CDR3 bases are TGCGCCAGCGAAAGTACCGGGACTACCTACAATGAGCAGTTCTTC. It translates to CASESTGTTYNEQFF.